This TCR beta chain was recovered during a study of cytomegalovirus exposure and HLA in healthy donors. CDR1 and CDR2 (germline): SGHDT, YYEEEE. Trimming shortened V by 2 bases and J by 5 bases, and 19 bases separated the two germline ends. The CDR3 spans 16 residues. PCR employed 60 Vbeta and 13 Jbeta primers. The data were produced by immunoSEQ multiplex PCR, yet TCRdb's version contains in-frame clones alone and is incomplete. The repertoire holds 200,000 to 300,000 clones, with approximately 85% as singletons. The chain recombines TRBV5-6 with TRBJ2-5; tentative D call: TRBD1 (6 bases). Sample: PBMCs. The receptor comes from a middle-aged woman in good health and CMV-seropositive. CDR3 in amino acids: CASSFYGTSRRETQYF. The CDR3 DNA is TGTGCCAGCAGCTTTTACGGGACAAGTCGACGGGAGACCCAGTACTTC.